Shown below are 21 T cell receptor beta chains from a single sample sequenced in a study of OX40 agonist ivuxolimab in advanced cancers. Clones were read by immunoSEQ multiplex PCR, and TCRdb kept only the in-frame ones, dropping some. Of around 80,000 clones in the sample, about 85% were seen once. The sample here was CD4+ or CD8+ T cells sorted from blood, taken in a trial of the OX40 agonist ivuxolimab. The origin of the receptors is an adult with an advanced solid tumor such as melanoma, head and neck, liver or kidney cancer.

J is TRBJ1-6 and V is TRBV19, with D uncertain. The germline V gene has CDR1 LNHDA and CDR2 SQIVND (reference sequence). The CDR3 is made up of 14 amino acids. Trimming took 5 bases from V and 9 from J, leaving 14 bases between them. The CDR3 loop reads CASSPGGSTSPLHF. CDR3 nucleotides: TGTGCCAGTAGTCCGGGTGGTTCGACTTCACCCCTCCACTTT. Based on the CDR3 plus reference TRBV19 and TRBJ1-6, the full variable domain is DGGITQSPKYLFRKEGQNVTLSCEQNLNHDAMYWYRQDPGQGLRLIYYSQIVNDFQKGDIAEGYSVSREKKESFPLTVTSAQKNPTAFYLCASSPGGSTSPLHFGNGTRLTVT.

This clone appeared a few times. The chain has TRBV6-1 and TRBJ2-7; 7 nucleotides align to TRBD1. J was trimmed by 0 bases and V by 4 bases; bases with no gene match: 6. The germline gives CDR1 MNHNS, CDR2 SASEGT. The CDR3 is made up of 15 amino acids. CDR3 residues: CASSAQQGSSYEQYF. Written as DNA, the CDR3 is TGTGCCAGCAGTGCCCAACAGGGGAGCTCCTACGAGCAGTACTTC.

The chain carries TRBV6-1 and TRBJ2-3, with no clear D. Germline lookup yields CDR1 MNHNS and CDR2 SASEGT. Trimming left V 1 base short and J 4 bases short, with 15 bases between. This CDR3 spans 16 amino acids. CDR3 in DNA: TGTGCCAGCAGTGAAGAACGGACGATGGTGGCAGATACGCAGTATTTT. Translation gives CASSEERTMVADTQYF.

The V gene is TRBV7-2, the J gene TRBJ1-1; D unclear. In germline, CDR1 is SGHTA, CDR2 FQGNSA. Trimming removed 1 base from V and 4 bases from J, with 13 bases in between. This CDR3 region has 15 residues. CDR3 loop: CASSLDPDLGTEAFF. CDR3 nucleotide sequence: TGTGCCAGCAGCTTAGATCCGGATCTGGGCACTGAAGCTTTCTTT.

The V and J genes are TRBV7-9 and TRBJ1-3; TRBD1 matches at 8 bases. CDR3 length: 16 residues. V gave up 0 bases and J gave up 1 base; unmatched junction bases: 2. Germline CDR1 SEHNR, CDR2 FQNEAQ (reference sequence). The CDR3 sequence: CASSLAGQGSGNTIYF. The CDR3 bases are TGTGCCAGCAGCTTAGCCGGACAGGGTTCTGGAAACACCATATATTTT.

This rearrangement joins TRBV11-1 to TRBJ2-2, with a possible D match to TRBD1 (5 bases). From germline, CDR1 is SGHAT and CDR2 FQDESV (reference sequence). The CDR3 runs to 15 residues. V lost 1 base and J lost 6, with 12 bases in between. This CDR3 is CASSLGQGMSGELFF. The CDR3 bases are TGTGCCAGCAGCTTAGGGCAGGGAATGTCCGGGGAGCTGTTTTTT.

This chain joins TRBV10-1 and TRBJ2-5, with 7 bases identical to TRBD2. The CDR3 loop spans 15 amino acids. The germline V gene has CDR1 WNHNN and CDR2 SYGVQD (reference sequence). V shed 2 bases and J 5 bases; nucleotides not matched to a gene: 8. CDR3 bases: TGCGCCAGCAGTGAGGGTGGACTAGAGGCGGAGACCCAGTACTTC. Translating it yields CASSEGGLEAETQYF.

V gene TRBV18 combines with J gene TRBJ2-7; the D gene is possibly TRBD1 (5 bases). There are 16 residues in the CDR3. The germline V gene has CDR1 KGHSH and CDR2 LQKENI. Deletions cut 4 bases from V and 2 bases from J, with 18 bases between. The CDR3 loop reads CASSQGYQGPTYEQYF. CDR3 DNA: TGTGCCAGCTCACAAGGTTATCAGGGCCCAACCTACGAGCAGTACTTC.

The chain carries TRBV11-2 and TRBJ1-1, with D perhaps matching TRBD1 (6 bases). The CDR3 spans 15 residues. CDR1 and CDR2 from the germline V gene are SGHAT and FQNNGV. V dropped 1 base and J dropped 0 bases, with 9 bases sitting between them. CDR3 loop: CASSLGGPLNTEAFF. The DNA of the CDR3 is TGTGCCAGCAGCTTAGGGGGGCCGTTGAACACTGAAGCTTTCTTT.

This chain joins TRBV2 and TRBJ2-5, with D perhaps matching TRBD1 (5 bases). The V end lost 3 bases, the J end lost 4 bases, and 9 bases lay between the germline ends. Germline loops: CDR1 SNHLY, CDR2 FYNNEI. This CDR3 is built from 13 residues. The CDR3 DNA reads as TGTGCCAGCAGTGAGACAGATCCAGAGACCCAGTACTTC. This gives the protein CASSETDPETQYF.

V usage is TRBV18 and J usage is TRBJ2-7, with 8 bases fitting TRBD1. Germline V lookup: CDR1 KGHSH, CDR2 LQKENI. The length of the CDR3 is 15 residues. V was clipped by 4 bases and J by 3 bases; unmatched bases: 8. CDR3 amino acids: CASSLLQGEFYEQYF. The CDR3, as DNA: TGTGCCAGCTCACTACTACAGGGGGAGTTCTACGAGCAGTACTTC.

The V and J genes are TRBV5-4 and TRBJ2-1; TRBD1 aligns across 10 bases. From germline, CDR1 is SGHNT and CDR2 YYREEE (reference sequence). Trimming at V came to 8 bases and at J to 5 bases, leaving 7 bases not matched to a gene. The CDR3 runs to 14 residues. CDR3 in DNA: TGTGCCAGTTGCCGGGACAGGGGCCACAATGAGCAGTTCTTC. This encodes CASCRDRGHNEQFF.

This chain uses TRBV6-5 with TRBJ2-2; D not certain. The germline CDR1 and CDR2 sequences are MNHEY and SVGAGI. Trimming took 6 bases from V and 3 from J, leaving 8 bases between them. This CDR3 comprises 13 residues. This CDR3 reads CASSSSYTGELFF. The CDR3 nucleotides read TGTGCCAGCAGCTCCTCGTACACCGGGGAGCTGTTTTTT.

The rearrangement links TRBV29-1 to TRBJ2-7; weak D call: TRBD1 (6 bases). V was shortened by 6 bases and J by 1 base, with 13 bases between the two germline ends. The CDR3 extends over 13 amino acids. Germline CDR1 and CDR2: SQVTM and ANQGSEA. The CDR3 sequence: CSVQNDRSYEQYF. CDR3 nucleotides: TGCAGCGTCCAAAACGACAGGTCCTACGAGCAGTACTTC.

CDR3 sequence reads: CASNNLGSQETQYF. CDR3 nucleotides: TGTGCCAGCAACAACCTAGGGTCCCAAGAGACCCAGTACTTC. V usage is TRBV6-5 and J usage is TRBJ2-5, with D uncertain. The V and J ends lost 7 bases and 1 base respectively, with 13 bases between them. The CDR3 runs 14 residues. Germline loops: CDR1 MNHEY, CDR2 SVGAGI.

This rearrangement joins TRBV27 to TRBJ2-1, with D tentatively TRBD1 (5 bases). The CDR3 length is 17 residues. Looked up from germline, CDR1 is MNHEY and CDR2 is SMNVEV (reference sequence). V was cut by 1 base and J by 3 bases, with 16 bases left in between. CDR3 coding DNA: TGTGCCAGCAGTTTATTGGCCTCAGGGTTGTTCTACAATGAGCAGTTCTTC. Residues: CASSLLASGLFYNEQFF.

This clone was seen a single time. This sequence joins TRBV11-1 and TRBJ2-7; no definite D call. Germline values: CDR1 SGHAT, CDR2 FQDESV (reference sequence). Trimming took 4 bases from V and 2 from J, leaving 3 bases between them. The CDR3 runs to 11 residues. As DNA, the CDR3 is TGTGCCAGCAGCTCCACCTACGAGCAGTACTTC. Amino acid sequence: CASSSTYEQYF.

The chain has TRBV18 and TRBJ2-3; D could derive from TRBD1 or TRBD2 (6 bases each). The CDR3 sequence is 15 residues long. V lost 0 bases, J lost 3 bases, and 10 bases lay in between. Per the germline V gene, CDR1 is KGHSH and CDR2 is LQKENI. CDR3 nucleotide sequence: TGTGCCAGCTCACCACCGCAGGGGAGGACAGATACGCAGTATTTT. Its protein is CASSPPQGRTDTQYF.

The V call is TRBV19, the J call TRBJ1-3; D gene unclear. V lost 2 bases and J lost 7, with 3 bases in between. The CDR3 totals 11 residues. Germline values: CDR1 LNHDA, CDR2 SQIVND (reference sequence). Written as DNA, the CDR3 is TGTGCCAGTAGTATAACGAACACCATATATTTT. The encoded protein is CASSITNTIYF.

The chain has TRBV7-2 and TRBJ2-4; 7 nucleotides align to TRBD1. Losses at the gene ends were 1 base for V and 10 bases for J; bases not matched to a gene: 7. This CDR3 contains 14 residues. In germline, CDR1 is SGHTA, CDR2 FQGNSA. CDR3 region: CASSLGLQGSIQYF. As DNA, the CDR3 is TGTGCCAGCAGCTTAGGGTTACAGGGGAGTATTCAGTACTTC.

V usage is TRBV20-1 and J usage is TRBJ2-3, with D perhaps TRBD1 (5 bases). This CDR3 is built from 11 residues. Germline CDR1 is DFQATT and CDR2 is SNEGSKA (reference sequence). The ends were cut back, 7 bases at V and 2 bases at J, with 7 bases in the middle. CDR3 DNA sequence: TGCAGTGGACAGTCCACAGATACGCAGTATTTT. This codes for CSGQSTDTQYF.